This passage covers 14 T cell receptor beta chains from one sample sequenced in a study of cytomegalovirus exposure and HLA in healthy donors. PCR employed 60 Vbeta and 13 Jbeta primers. Produced via immunoSEQ multiplex PCR; TCRdb's table is partial and in-frame only. The top ten hold roughly 2.1% of the sample, which has some 160,000 clones, 77% seen once. Input material: PBMCs. The receptors stem from a man in his fifties in good health and CMV-seropositive.

Notes on this clone: A read error may produce the germline difference seen at one junction end. The V and J genes are TRBV30 and TRBJ2-3; 11 nucleotides line up with TRBD2. The CDR3 length is 15 residues. Germline CDR1 GTSNPN, CDR2 SVGIG (reference sequence). The CDR3 sequence: CAGSVLAGAGDTQYF. CDR3 nucleotides: TGTGCCGGGAGTGTACTAGCGGGGGCCGGAGATACGCAGTATTTT. Based on the CDR3 plus reference TRBV30 and TRBJ2-3, the full variable domain is SQTIHQWPATLVQPVGSPLSLECTVEGTSNPNLYWYRQAAGRGLQLLFYSVGIGQISSEVPQNLSASRPQDRQFILSSKKLLLSDSGFYLCAGSVLAGAGDTQYFGPGTRLTVL.

The genes are TRBV7-9 and TRBJ1-6, with D maybe TRBD1 (5 bases). Per germline, CDR1 SEHNR and CDR2 FQNEAQ (reference sequence). This CDR3 has 15 amino acids. Trimming left V 5 bases short and J 5 bases short, with 13 bases between. This CDR3 reads CASSPIRGNNSPLHF. The CDR3 DNA is TGTGCCAGCAGCCCCATCCGGGGGAATAATTCACCCCTCCACTTT. The whole variable domain, remainder taken from reference TRBV7-9 and TRBJ1-6, is DTGVSQNPRHKITKRGQNVTFRCDPISEHNRLYWYRQTLGQGPEFLTYFQNEAQLEKSRLLSDRFSAERPKGSFSTLEIQRTEQGDSAMYLCASSPIRGNNSPLHFGNGTRLTVT.

V is TRBV15 and J is TRBJ2-1; D is uncertain. Trimming stripped 5 bases from V and 0 bases from J, with 11 bases between. Germline-derived CDR1 and CDR2 are LNHNV and YYDKDF (reference sequence). This CDR3 is 15 amino acids long. The CDR3 here is CATSFESSSYNEQFF. The CDR3 DNA reads as TGTGCCACCAGCTTCGAATCTAGCTCCTACAATGAGCAGTTCTTC.

The chain carries TRBV6-5 and TRBJ2-1; D not resolved. Per the germline V gene, CDR1 is MNHEY and CDR2 is SVGAGI. This CDR3 spans 15 amino acids. V lost 2 bases and J 1 base, leaving 9 bases between the germline ends. In DNA, the CDR3 is TGTGCCAGCAGTTACGGCAGGCCATCCTACAATGAGCAGTTCTTC. It yields the protein CASSYGRPSYNEQFF.

A remark on this clone: The junction and the germline gene differ at one end; a read error may be behind it. V is TRBV28 and J is TRBJ2-2; D might be TRBD2 (5 bases). Germline V lookup: CDR1 MDHEN, CDR2 SYDVKM. The CDR3 extends over 12 amino acids. The CDR3 nucleotides are TGTGCCAGCAGTTTATCCACCGGGGAGCTGCTTTTT. Translated: CASSLSTGELLF.

A few counts support this clone. This chain joins TRBV6-5 and TRBJ2-7; TRBD1 matches 9 bases. From germline, CDR1 is MNHEY and CDR2 SVGAGI. V shed 5 bases and J 6 bases; nucleotides not matched to a gene: 8. This CDR3 contains 14 residues. CDR3 amino acids: CASSMGTGLAEQYF. CDR3 in DNA: TGTGCCAGCAGTATGGGGACAGGGCTCGCCGAGCAGTACTTC.

This clone was seen just once. V and J are TRBV19 and TRBJ2-2; TRBD1 agrees at 10 bases. This CDR3 has 18 amino acids. J was trimmed by 2 bases and V by 5 bases; bases with no gene match: 11. Germline V lookup: CDR1 LNHDA, CDR2 SQIVND (reference sequence). The CDR3 DNA reads as TGTGCCAGTAGTGGTCGGACAGGGGGTTATTCAAACACCGGGGAGCTGTTTTTT. This codes for CASSGRTGGYSNTGELFF.

The chain recombines TRBV2 with TRBJ1-1, with D hard to call. CDR1 is SNHLY and CDR2 is FYNNEI in the germline V gene. V was clipped by 6 bases and J by 1 base, with 12 bases between them. The CDR3 has 14 amino acids. CDR3 amino acids: CASSPALGNTEAFF. CDR3 in DNA: TGTGCCAGCAGCCCAGCCCTAGGGAACACTGAAGCTTTCTTT.

About this clone: A junction end diverges from the germline sequence, so it may reflect a read error. The same CDR3 is also encoded by other DNA sequences in this sample. The rearrangement joins TRBV14 to TRBJ2-3, with D perhaps matching TRBD2 (5 bases). Germline-derived CDR1 and CDR2 are SGHDN and FVKESK. There are 13 residues in the CDR3. This CDR3 reads CASSQYKELGQYF. Here the CDR3 DNA reads TGCGCCAGCAGCCAATATAAGGAACTAGGGCAGTATTTT.

CDR3 in DNA: TGTGCCATCAGTCAACCCGACAGGGGGAGAGAGCAGTACTTC. Encoded protein: CAISQPDRGREQYF. This chain joins TRBV10-3 and TRBJ2-7; 9 bases align to TRBD1. Germline V lookup: CDR1 ENHRY, CDR2 SYGVKD. The length of the CDR3 is 14 residues. Unmatched junction bases numbered 9, after V lost 5 bases and J lost 7 bases.

CDR3 coding DNA: TGTGCCACCAGCAGAAACCCGGGAGGCGGGAATGAGCAGTTCTTC. It is translated as CATSRNPGGGNEQFF. The chain uses TRBV15 and TRBJ2-1, with 7 bases lining up with TRBD2. Losses at the gene ends were 2 bases for V and 7 bases for J; bases not matched to a gene: 8. Germline CDR1 reads LNHNV; CDR2 reads YYDKDF (reference sequence). This CDR3 comprises 15 residues.

This sequence joins TRBV5-1 and TRBJ2-3, with 10 bases aligning to TRBD2. V shed 4 bases and J 1 base; nucleotides not matched to a gene: 3. The CDR3 contains 15 residues. Germline V gene lookup returns CDR1 SGHRS and CDR2 YFSETQ. CDR3 sequence reads: CASSKGTSGTDTQYF. CDR3 DNA: TGCGCCAGCAGCAAGGGGACTAGCGGCACAGATACGCAGTATTTT.

The chain links TRBV7-2 to TRBJ2-1; D remains ambiguous. This CDR3 has 13 amino acids. Trimming stripped 2 bases from V and 9 bases from J, with 11 bases between. CDR1 SGHTA and CDR2 FQGNSA come from the germline V gene. As DNA, the CDR3 is TGTGCCAGCAGCTTACGCTCCAGAGGTGAGCAGTTCTTC. This encodes CASSLRSRGEQFF.

V gene TRBV4-3 combines with J gene TRBJ1-1, with D perhaps TRBD1 (5 bases). CDR1 LGHNA and CDR2 YSLEER come from the germline V gene. Trimming cost V 1 base and J 3 bases, with 15 bases left between them. CDR3 length: 16 residues. Here the CDR3 DNA reads TGCGCCAGCAGCCAAGCGGTGGGGGGGAAATACACTGAAGCTTTCTTT. Its translation: CASSQAVGGKYTEAFF.